What follows are 27 T cell receptor beta chains derived from one specimen sequenced in a study of CD8 T cells in ankylosing spondylitis. One entry per CDR3 protein results from TCRdb running MiXCR on the 5' RACE reads. The sample lists around 130,000 distinct CDR3 sequences; roughly 9% were seen once. Sequenced input: blood, either unsorted or a sorted T cell fraction (not recorded which). All receptors come from a male donor with ankylosing spondylitis or in good health (not recorded which).

A few counts support this clonotype. The chain employs TRBV29-1 and TRBJ2-7; 10 bases map to TRBD1. The germline V gene has CDR1 SQVTM and CDR2 ANQGSEA. The length of the CDR3 is 15 residues. V shed 2 bases, J shed 3 bases, and the junction held 7 bases outside the gene matches. The CDR3 protein is CSVERGQGPIYEQYF. Written as DNA, the CDR3 is TGCAGCGTTGAAAGGGGACAGGGGCCTATCTACGAGCAGTACTTC.

The V and J genes are TRBV11-2 and TRBJ2-1; unclear D gene. V lost 7 bases and J lost 7, with 14 bases in between. The CDR3 spans 13 residues. Germline-derived CDR1 and CDR2 are SGHAT and FQNNGV. CDR3 amino acids: CASTFAPQNEQFF. The CDR3, as DNA: TGTGCCAGCACTTTCGCCCCACAGAATGAGCAGTTCTTC.

The rearrangement links TRBV3-1 to TRBJ2-7; D not certain. The CDR3 extends over 13 amino acids. Trimming cost V 2 bases and J 3 bases, with 8 bases left between them. The germline CDR1 and CDR2 sequences are LGHDT and YNNKEL (reference sequence). CDR3 bases: TGTGCCAGCAGCCAATCCTATCACTACGAGCAGTACTTC. Residues: CASSQSYHYEQYF.

This clonotype was counted at least ten times. The chain carries TRBV4-3 and TRBJ1-4; D remains ambiguous. Germline V gene sequence: CDR1 LGHNA, CDR2 YSLEER. There are 16 residues in the CDR3. V was shortened by 1 base and J by 8 bases, with 17 bases between the two germline ends. The CDR3 here is CASSQVMGGHIEKLFF. The DNA of the CDR3 is TGCGCCAGCAGCCAAGTGATGGGAGGTCATATCGAAAAACTGTTTTTT.

V gene TRBV20-1 combines with J gene TRBJ2-4; 9 bases fit TRBD1. The length of the CDR3 is 12 residues. The germline gives CDR1 DFQATT, CDR2 SNEGSKA (reference sequence). J lost 6 bases, V lost 3 bases, and 0 bases had no gene match. Here the CDR3 DNA reads TGCAGTGCTAGGGGACAGGGAAACATTCAGTACTTC. This encodes CSARGQGNIQYF.

This clonotype showed up many times. The chain is built from TRBV5-1 and TRBJ2-2, with a tentative D call TRBD1 (6 bases). The CDR3 is made up of 15 amino acids. Trimming removed 4 bases from V and 7 bases from J, with 17 bases in between. Germline V lookup: CDR1 SGHRS, CDR2 YFSETQ. The CDR3 is CASSMGQYGNGELFF. DNA for the CDR3: TGCGCCAGCAGCATGGGACAATATGGCAACGGGGAGCTGTTTTTT. The variable domain in full, completed from reference TRBV5-1 and TRBJ2-2, reads KAGVTQTPRYLIKTRGQQVTLSCSPISGHRSVSWYQQTPGQGLQFLFEYFSETQRNKGNFPGRFSGRQFSNSRSEMNVSTLELGDSALYLCASSMGQYGNGELFFGEGSRLTVL.

This clonotype was seen repeatedly, ten times or more. The CDR3 loop reads CASSFGRPDTGELFF. In DNA, the CDR3 is TGTGCCAGCAGCTTTGGCAGGCCAGATACCGGGGAGCTGTTTTTT. The chain couples TRBV11-2 to TRBJ2-2; no definite D call. Germline-derived CDR1 and CDR2 are SGHAT and FQNNGV. The V end lost 3 bases, the J end lost 5 bases, and 13 bases lay between the germline ends. The CDR3 contains 15 residues. Together with reference TRBV11-2 and TRBJ2-2, the CDR3 gives the full variable domain: EAGVAQSPRYKIIEKRQSVAFWCNPISGHATLYWYQQILGQGPKLLIQFQNNGVVDDSQLPKDRFSAERLKGVDSTLKIQPAKLEDSAVYLCASSFGRPDTGELFFGEGSRLTVL.

V is TRBV18 and J is TRBJ2-7; TRBD2 matches 9 bases. V trimming: 5 bases; J trimming: 3 bases; junction bases outside the gene matches: 2. CDR3 length: 13 amino acids. Germline V lookup: CDR1 KGHSH, CDR2 LQKENI. This chain's CDR3 is CASSSSGSYEQYF. For the CDR3, the DNA is TGTGCCAGCTCAAGTAGCGGGAGCTACGAGCAGTACTTC.

This clonotype was detected only a few times. A read error may account for a junction end that differs from germline. The chain has TRBV7-7 and TRBJ2-2; the D gene is possibly TRBD2 (6 bases). Germline values: CDR1 SSHAT, CDR2 FNYEAQ (reference sequence). CDR3 length: 17 amino acids. The CDR3 reads CASSLTSWTKDTGELFF. CDR3 in DNA: TGTGCTAGCAGTTTAACATCCTGGACTAAAGACACCGGGGAGCTGTTTTTT.

This clonotype appeared many times. The V call is TRBV28, the J call TRBJ2-7; D gene uncertain. The V gene lost 5 bases and the J gene lost 4 bases, with 12 bases spanning the gap. The germline CDR1 and CDR2 sequences are MDHEN and SYDVKM. The CDR3 is made up of 13 amino acids. This CDR3 is CASSPHPAYEQYF. CDR3 sequence (DNA): TGTGCCAGCAGTCCGCACCCAGCTTACGAGCAGTACTTC. Using reference TRBV28 and TRBJ2-7 for the parts outside the CDR3, the full variable domain is DVKVTQSSRYLVKRTGEKVFLECVQDMDHENMFWYRQDPGLGLRLIYFSYDVKMKEKGDIPEGYSVSREKKERFSLILESASTNQTSMYLCASSPHPAYEQYFGPGTRLTVT.

This clonotype was observed many times. The DNA for the CDR3 is TGTGCCAGCAGCTTAGTGGCCTACAATGAGCAGTTCTTC. Translated, it gives CASSLVAYNEQFF. This sequence joins TRBV7-6 and TRBJ2-1; D gene ambiguous. The CDR3 is 13 residues long. CDR1 and CDR2 from the germline V gene are SGHVS and FNYEAQ. Trimming took off 1 base at V and 2 bases at J, with 3 bases between the two ends.

In this sample, this clonotype turned up many times. The chain joins TRBV28 to TRBJ1-4; the D is unclear. The CDR3 is made up of 10 amino acids. V lost 10 bases, J lost 8 bases, and 8 bases lay in between. Germline V gene sequence: CDR1 MDHEN, CDR2 SYDVKM. CDR3 region: CATYSEKLFF. CDR3 sequence (DNA): TGTGCCACTTACTCCGAAAAACTGTTTTTT.

This clonotype was picked up a small number of times. This chain links TRBV11-3 with TRBJ2-3; tentatively, D is TRBD2 (6 bases). The CDR3 spans 15 residues. V was clipped by 4 bases and J by 5 bases, with 16 bases between them. Per the germline V gene, CDR1 is SGHNT and CDR2 is YENEEA. The CDR3 nucleotides are TGTGCCAGCAGCTCGGGACTCGCTCTTGAAGATACGCAGTATTTT. Amino acid sequence: CASSSGLALEDTQYF.

This clonotype was counted many times. DNA for the CDR3: TGCGCCAGCAGCTTGGTACCCGGGACTACGAACACCGGGGAGCTGTTTTTT. Residues: CASSLVPGTTNTGELFF. This chain links TRBV5-1 with TRBJ2-2; TRBD2 matches 7 bases. V shed 0 bases, J shed 0 bases, and the junction held 5 bases outside the gene matches. The CDR3 is 17 residues long. In germline, CDR1 is SGHRS, CDR2 YFSETQ. Full variable domain (missing parts from reference TRBV5-1 and TRBJ2-2): KAGVTQTPRYLIKTRGQQVTLSCSPISGHRSVSWYQQTPGQGLQFLFEYFSETQRNKGNFPGRFSGRQFSNSRSEMNVSTLELGDSALYLCASSLVPGTTNTGELFFGEGSRLTVL.

This clonotype was seen repeatedly, ten times or more. The genes are TRBV24-1 and TRBJ1-5; 8 positions match TRBD1. With 5 bases clipped from V and 2 bases from J, the junction kept 1 base outside the gene matches. Germline values: CDR1 KGHDR, CDR2 SFDVKD. CDR3 size: 14 residues. The CDR3 is CATSAQGGNQPQHF. The CDR3 nucleotides read TGTGCCACCAGTGCACAGGGGGGCAATCAGCCCCAGCATTTT.

In its sample, this clonotype was seen a few times. This chain links TRBV7-2 with TRBJ2-7, with D hard to call. Between the trimmed V and J ends, which lost 2 bases and 2 bases, there was a span of 7 bases. CDR3 size: 13 residues. Germline values: CDR1 SGHTA, CDR2 FQGNSA. The CDR3 bases are TGTGCCAGCAGCTTATACCCCACCTACGAGCAGTACTTC. Translated: CASSLYPTYEQYF.

This clonotype was counted ten times or more. V is TRBV5-1 and J is TRBJ1-1; tentatively, D is TRBD1 (5 bases). V shed 1 base and J shed 6 bases, with 16 bases lying between them. The germline V gene encodes CDR1 SGHRS and CDR2 YFSETQ. The CDR3 is 15 amino acids. This CDR3 is CASSLNWGSESEAFF. In DNA, the CDR3 is TGCGCCAGCAGCTTGAATTGGGGGTCTGAATCTGAAGCTTTCTTT.

This clonotype came up many times. The V and J genes are TRBV7-9 and TRBJ2-1, with D unclear. The V and J ends lost 6 bases and 9 bases respectively, with 3 bases between them. CDR1 and CDR2 (germline): SEHNR, FQNEAQ (reference sequence). The CDR3 is 9 residues long. CDR3 nucleotides: TGTGCCAGCAGTGGTGAGCAGTTCTTC. Protein: CASSGEQFF.

This clonotype was detected many times. The V call is TRBV6-5, the J call TRBJ2-3, with D tentatively TRBD1 (5 bases). Looked up from germline, CDR1 is MNHEY and CDR2 is SVGAGI. The CDR3 is 16 residues long. Trimming stripped 0 bases from V and 0 bases from J, with 10 bases between. The chain's CDR3 is CASSYSGRPSTDTQYF. In DNA form, the CDR3 reads TGTGCCAGCAGTTACTCGGGGCGGCCTAGCACAGATACGCAGTATTTT.

This chain connects TRBV20-1 to TRBJ2-3; TRBD2 might be the D (6 bases). Germline lookup yields CDR1 DFQATT and CDR2 SNEGSKA (reference sequence). V lost 1 base and J lost 4, with 12 bases in between. This CDR3 is built from 14 residues. The CDR3 bases are TGCAGTGCTAGAGTAGCGTGGAGGGCAGATACGCAGTATTTT. It yields the protein CSARVAWRADTQYF.

This clonotype has at least ten counts. This chain joins TRBV6-2 or TRBV6-3 and TRBJ2-1; 7 positions match TRBD2. Looked up from germline, CDR1 is MNHEY and CDR2 is SVGEGT. This CDR3 region has 15 residues. With V trimmed by 7 bases and J by 6 bases, 12 bases remained unmatched. CDR3 DNA sequence: TGTGCCAGCAATCCCCTTGGGAGGGGAATCAATGAGCAGTTCTTC. This translates into CASNPLGRGINEQFF.

The sample holds many counts of this clonotype. The chain employs TRBV12-3 or TRBV12-4 and TRBJ2-5; D ambiguous. Trimming stripped 2 bases from V and 5 bases from J, with 9 bases between. The CDR3 contains 13 residues. The CDR3: CASSLWDSETQYF. The CDR3 DNA is TGTGCCAGCAGTTTATGGGATAGCGAGACCCAGTACTTC.

This clonotype has only a few counts. This chain links TRBV11-1 with TRBJ1-3, with 7 bases aligning to TRBD1. Looked up from germline, CDR1 is SGHAT and CDR2 is FQDESV (reference sequence). V trimming: 1 base; J trimming: 0 bases; junction bases outside the gene matches: 9. The CDR3 extends over 18 amino acids. CDR3 DNA sequence: TGTGCCAGCAGCTTAGATGTTCCGACAGGGACCTCTGGAAACACCATATATTTT. It specifies CASSLDVPTGTSGNTIYF.

This clonotype was found many times. V gene TRBV18 combines with J gene TRBJ2-7; 8 bases fit TRBD1. V lost 1 base to trimming and J lost 2 bases; unmatched junction nucleotides: 1. Germline CDR1 is KGHSH and CDR2 is LQKENI. This CDR3 comprises 14 residues. The CDR3 spells CASSPQGQAYEQYF. The CDR3 DNA sequence: TGTGCCAGCTCACCACAGGGACAGGCCTACGAGCAGTACTTC. The full variable domain, completed using reference TRBV18 and TRBJ2-7, is NAGVMQNPRHLVRRRGQEARLRCSPMKGHSHVYWYRQLPEEGLKFMVYLQKENIIDESGMPKERFSAEFPKEGPSILRIQQVVRGDSAAYFCASSPQGQAYEQYFGPGTRLTVT.

In its sample, this clonotype was seen many times. V is TRBV10-3 and J is TRBJ2-3; no firm D call. CDR1 is ENHRY and CDR2 is SYGVKD in the germline V gene. The V and J ends lost 7 bases and 6 bases respectively, with 17 bases between them. The CDR3 has 14 amino acids. The CDR3 nucleotides are TGTGCCATCATGGACGCGGCTATTGGGGATACGCAGTATTTT. Protein product: CAIMDAAIGDTQYF.

The chain couples TRBV6-1 to TRBJ2-4; D is possibly TRBD1 or TRBD2 (5 bases each). The CDR3 length is 14 residues. CDR1 is MNHNS and CDR2 is SASEGT in the germline V gene. V was trimmed by 6 bases and J by 8 bases, leaving 17 bases between them. This CDR3 reads CASRGRQNGDIQYF. CDR3 nucleotides: TGTGCCAGCAGGGGACGACAGAATGGGGACATTCAGTACTTC.

Many counts were recorded for this clonotype. This chain links TRBV7-2 with TRBJ2-5; 10 nucleotides agree with TRBD2. V was pared by 6 bases and J by 0 bases, with 10 bases of the junction left unmatched. Germline CDR1 reads SGHTA; CDR2 reads FQGNSA. CDR3 size: 17 residues. CDR3 region: CASRTTSGVSYQETQYF. In nucleotides, the CDR3 is TGTGCCAGCAGAACCACTAGCGGGGTATCGTACCAAGAGACCCAGTACTTC.